This T cell receptor beta chain was obtained from a study of beta chain features in type 1 diabetes. The study, taken as a whole, reports: Significant though moderate, a shortening of TCRB CDR3s appeared in all four CD4+ subsets of Type 1 diabetes patients.

For this clone: Its antigen is unidentified.

The V and J ends lost 5 bases and 3 bases respectively, with 13 bases between them. Germline CDR1 is MNHEY and CDR2 is SVGAGI. This CDR3 comprises 14 residues. Expressed TCRB transcripts were sequenced, since all the RNA that had been isolated was reverse transcribed. Using immunoSEQ multiplex PCR, the repertoire was profiled, and TCRdb retains in-frame clones only, with some absent. This sample has about 52,000 clones, with roughly 41% found just once. This chain uses TRBV6-5 with TRBJ1-1, with a possible D match to TRBD1 (5 bases). The sequencing sample was made of Tregs from blood. The receptor was isolated from a man aged 30-40 years with type 1 diabetes. CDR3 nucleotides: TGTGCCAGCAGTAGTCAGGGAGGAGACACTGAAGCTTTCTTT. Translated: CASSSQGGDTEAFF.